This is a list of T cell receptor beta chains from one sample in a study of blood T cell repertoires in COVID-19. Measured with immunoSEQ multiplex PCR; TCRdb has only the in-frame clones, and not every one. Altogether approximately 49,000 clones are present, 81% being singletons, with the ten largest covering about a fifth. The material sequenced was peripheral blood. These receptors were collected from a woman older than 75 with COVID-19, enrolled during active disease. Both conserved end residues are part of each CDR3. Each record gives: clone size, V gene, D gene, J gene, CDR3 protein, CDR3 DNA. D genes are given only for firm matches. Size is stated for part of the rows, as once, few or many counts, or as a class when the clone is expanded.

>NA|TRBV6-5|TRBD1|TRBJ2-2
CASRQGAHTGELFF
TGTGCCAGCAGACAGGGGGCCCACACCGGGGAGCTGTTTTTT
>NA|TRBV5-1|NA|TRBJ2-5
CASSLGGSQETQYF
TGCGCCAGCAGCTTGGGAGGATCTCAAGAGACCCAGTACTTC
>NA|TRBV19|NA|TRBJ2-2
CASSDQGPGELFF
TGTGCCAGTAGTGACCAGGGTCCGGGGGAGCTGTTTTTT
>NA|TRBV6-5|NA|TRBJ2-3
CASTLTHLGDTQYF
TGTGCCAGCACCCTGACACACTTGGGAGATACGCAGTATTTT
>NA|TRBV11-2|NA|TRBJ1-1
CASSLDPTGRTEAFF
TGTGCCAGCAGCTTAGACCCTACAGGGCGGACTGAAGCTTTCTTT
>NA|TRBV5-4|TRBD2|TRBJ2-1
CASSLSRDYFNEQFF
TGTGCCAGCAGCCTGTCCCGGGACTACTTCAATGAGCAGTTCTTC
>NA|TRBV6-5|NA|TRBJ2-7
CASSYSLVNEQYF
TGTGCCAGCAGTTATAGCCTAGTCAACGAGCAGTACTTC
>NA|TRBV15|NA|TRBJ1-2
CATSRVKQAAYGYTF
TGTGCCACCAGCAGAGTGAAACAGGCAGCCTATGGCTACACCTTC
>NA|TRBV2|NA|TRBJ2-3
CASSYQRADTQYF
TGTGCCAGCAGTTATCAGAGGGCGGATACGCAGTATTTT
>NA|TRBV18|TRBD2|TRBJ2-1
CASSPPGLAGESYNEQFF
TGTGCCAGCTCACCACCCGGTTTAGCGGGAGAGTCCTACAATGAGCAGTTCTTC
>few|TRBV4-1|TRBD1|TRBJ1-3
CASSQDHVATGRTSIYF
TGCGCCAGCAGCCAAGATCATGTGGCGACAGGGAGGACCTCCATATATTTT
>NA|TRBV21-1|NA|TRBJ1-1
CASSKEGWTEAFF
TGTGCCAGCAGCAAGGAGGGATGGACTGAAGCTTTCTTT
>NA|TRBV3-1/TRBV3-2|NA|TRBJ1-2
CASSQGQQANYGYTF
TGTGCCAGCAGTCAAGGACAACAGGCCAACTATGGCTACACCTTC
>NA|TRBV28|NA|TRBJ2-1
CASSHGSGEQFF
TGTGCCAGCAGCCACGGATCCGGGGAGCAGTTCTTC
>NA|TRBV9|TRBD2|TRBJ2-3
CASSSRLAGDTQYF
TGTGCCAGCAGCTCAAGACTAGCGGGAGATACGCAGTATTTT
>few|TRBV24-1|TRBD1|TRBJ2-1
CAIIKTGGSYNEQFF
TGTGCCATCATTAAAACAGGGGGCAGTTACAATGAGCAGTTCTTC
>NA|TRBV3-1/TRBV3-2|NA|TRBJ2-3
CASSQARHGGDTQYF
TGTGCCAGCAGCCAAGCGCGACATGGTGGAGATACGCAGTATTTT
>NA|TRBV3-1/TRBV3-2|NA|TRBJ1-1
CASSIRHTNTEAFF
TGTGCCAGCAGCATTAGACACACGAACACTGAAGCTTTCTTT
>few|TRBV5-1|NA|TRBJ1-3
CASSLGQVPGNTIYF
TGCGCCAGCAGCTTGGGACAGGTACCTGGAAACACCATATATTTT
>NA|TRBV27|NA|TRBJ2-7
CASSRGHSSYEQYF
TGTGCCAGCAGCCGCGGACACAGCTCCTACGAGCAGTACTTC
>few|TRBV6-2/TRBV6-3|NA|TRBJ2-5
CASSYGGWAGIGETQYF
TGTGCCAGCAGTTACGGCGGTTGGGCAGGGATAGGGGAGACCCAGTACTTC
>NA|TRBV28|NA|TRBJ1-2
CASRTGDPYGYTF
TGTGCCAGCAGGACAGGAGACCCCTATGGCTACACCTTC
>NA|TRBV9|NA|TRBJ2-1
CASSIWDSQADEQFF
TGTGCCAGCAGCATCTGGGACTCCCAGGCGGATGAGCAGTTCTTC
>NA|TRBV4-2|TRBD2|TRBJ2-1
CASSGAGGYNEQFF
TGTGCCAGCAGCGGAGCGGGAGGGTACAATGAGCAGTTCTTC
>NA|TRBV6-5|NA|TRBJ2-7
CASTLRGGNSYEQYF
TGTGCCAGCACTCTTAGAGGGGGAAACTCCTACGAGCAGTACTTC
>once|TRBV21-1|NA|TRBJ1-5
CASKGGGADGHQPQHF
TGTGCCAGCAAAGGCGGGGGGGCCGATGGTCATCAGCCCCAGCATTTT